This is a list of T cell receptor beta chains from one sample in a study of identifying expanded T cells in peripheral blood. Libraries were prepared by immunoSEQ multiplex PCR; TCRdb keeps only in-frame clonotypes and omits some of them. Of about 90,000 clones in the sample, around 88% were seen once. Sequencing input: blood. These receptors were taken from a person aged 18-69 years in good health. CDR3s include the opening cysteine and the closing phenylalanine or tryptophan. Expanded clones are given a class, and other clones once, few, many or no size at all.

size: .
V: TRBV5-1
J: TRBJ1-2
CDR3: CASSSVIGSSAANYGYTF

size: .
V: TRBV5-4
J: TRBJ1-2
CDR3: CASRWPGTGDNGYTF

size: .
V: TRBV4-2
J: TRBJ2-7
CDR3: CASSPTRGISYEQYF

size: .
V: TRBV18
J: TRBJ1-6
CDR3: CASSPHTLSATDHFDDSPLHF

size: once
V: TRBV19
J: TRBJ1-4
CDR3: CASSIRQGATNEKLFF

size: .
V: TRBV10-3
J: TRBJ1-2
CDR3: CAAAQTAGDGYTF

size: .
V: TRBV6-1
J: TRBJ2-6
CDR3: CASISSGANVLTF

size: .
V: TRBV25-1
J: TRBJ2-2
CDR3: CASSESPGNTGELFF

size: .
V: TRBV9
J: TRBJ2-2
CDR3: CASSLVAGGTGELFF

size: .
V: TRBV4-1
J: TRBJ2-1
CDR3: CASSQAGLVNEQFF

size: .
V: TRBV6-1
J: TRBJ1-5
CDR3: CASSEDWGRGLANQPQHF

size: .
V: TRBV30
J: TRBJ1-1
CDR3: CAWSGHRGLNTEAFF

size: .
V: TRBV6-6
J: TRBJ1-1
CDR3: CASRPPWNTEAFF

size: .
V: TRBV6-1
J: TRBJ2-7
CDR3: CASSGEVLYEQYF

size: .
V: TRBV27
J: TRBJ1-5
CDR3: CASSSGQGDQPQHF

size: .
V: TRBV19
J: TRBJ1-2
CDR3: CASSTAPGLYYGYTF

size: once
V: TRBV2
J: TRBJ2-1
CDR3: CAGLDRSSYNEQFF

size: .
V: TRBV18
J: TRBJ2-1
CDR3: CASSPLGAGYSYNEQFF

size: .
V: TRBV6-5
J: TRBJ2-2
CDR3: CASSYSGGTGELFF

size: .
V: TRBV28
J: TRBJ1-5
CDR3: CASSSLQGNQPQHF